These 13 T cell receptor beta chains were sequenced from one sample in a study of cytomegalovirus exposure and HLA in healthy donors. The PCR ran on 60 Vbeta and 13 Jbeta primers. Using immunoSEQ multiplex PCR, the repertoire was profiled, and TCRdb retains in-frame clones only, with some absent. The sample contains about 130,000 clones, around three quarters of which appear only once. Sequenced sample: PBMCs. All receptors derive from a female donor in good health and CMV-seronegative.

The gene calls are TRBV25-1 and TRBJ2-2, with a tentative D call TRBD1 (5 bases). The CDR3 has 14 residues. The V end lost 1 base, the J end lost 4 bases, and 7 bases lay between the germline ends. The germline gives CDR1 MGHDK, CDR2 SYGVNS. The CDR3 DNA follows: TGTGCCAGCAGTGAATCAGGGTTCACCGGGGAGCTGTTTTTT. This sequence encodes CASSESGFTGELFF.

This clone was recorded a few times. Other DNA sequences in the same sample also yield this CDR3. This chain uses TRBV5-4 with TRBJ1-2; a possible D gene is TRBD1 (5 bases). Trimming took 4 bases from V and 2 from J, leaving 9 bases between them. This CDR3 has 13 amino acids. CDR1 and CDR2 (germline): SGHNT, YYREEE (reference sequence). As DNA, the CDR3 is TGTGCCAGCAGCCTTGACAGCAACTATGGCTACACCTTC. Protein product: CASSLDSNYGYTF.

The chain links TRBV7-9 to TRBJ1-1; D is uncertain. This CDR3 is built from 13 residues. The ends were cut back, 1 base at V and 5 bases at J, with 8 bases in the middle. CDR1 and CDR2 (germline): SEHNR, FQNEAQ (reference sequence). The CDR3 protein is CASSLGVRTEAFF. The CDR3 region has the DNA TGTGCCAGCAGCTTAGGGGTGAGGACTGAAGCTTTCTTT.

This sequence joins TRBV14 and TRBJ1-6; 7 positions match TRBD1. V gave up 6 bases and J gave up 0 bases; unmatched junction bases: 8. The CDR3 consists of 17 residues. CDR1 and CDR2 (germline): SGHDN, FVKESK. The CDR3 loop reads CASSSLTGSSYNSPLHF. Here the CDR3 DNA reads TGTGCCAGCAGTTCCCTGACAGGGAGCTCCTATAATTCACCCCTCCACTTT. The entire variable domain, with the rest obtained from reference TRBV14 and TRBJ1-6, is as follows: EAGVTQFPSHSVIEKGQTVTLRCDPISGHDNLYWYRRVMGKEIKFLLHFVKESKQDESGMPNNRFLAERTGGTYSTLKVQPAELEDSGVYFCASSSLTGSSYNSPLHFGNGTRLTVT.

The V call is TRBV19, the J call TRBJ2-7; D uncertain. Trimming removed 5 bases at V and 3 bases at J, with 14 bases between. The V gene's germline CDR1 is LNHDA and CDR2 SQIVND (reference sequence). The length of the CDR3 is 14 residues. The CDR3 sequence: CASSVTVASYEQYF. In nucleotides, the CDR3 is TGTGCCAGTAGTGTAACAGTGGCAAGCTACGAGCAGTACTTC.

The chain has TRBV18 and TRBJ2-1, with D maybe TRBD1 (5 bases). Trimming left V 5 bases short and J 5 bases short, with 10 bases between. The CDR3 covers 13 residues. CDR1 and CDR2 from the germline V gene are KGHSH and LQKENI. DNA for the CDR3: TGTGCCAGCTCATCGTCCAGGGACAATGAGCAGTTCTTC. Translated, it gives CASSSSRDNEQFF.

The chain has TRBV5-1 and TRBJ2-1; a possible D gene is TRBD2 (5 bases). This CDR3 has 14 residues. The germline V and J ends were trimmed by 8 bases and 2 bases, with 14 bases remaining between them. Germline assignment: CDR1 SGHRS and CDR2 YFSETQ. DNA for the CDR3: TGCGCCAGTTCAAGCGGAATCACCTACAATGAGCAGTTCTTC. Amino acid sequence: CASSSGITYNEQFF.

The chain recombines TRBV2 with TRBJ2-3; 16 nucleotides align to TRBD2. Germline assignment: CDR1 SNHLY and CDR2 FYNNEI. The CDR3 covers 17 residues. The trim removed 7 bases at V and 1 base at J, leaving 5 bases unmatched. In DNA, the CDR3 is TGTGCCAGCACAGCCGGGACTAGCGGGGGGGGCACAGATACGCAGTATTTT. Its protein is CASTAGTSGGGTDTQYF.

The CDR3 nucleotides read TGTGCCAGCAGCTGGGGGGTAGGGGCATCTGAAGCTTTCTTT. It is translated as CASSWGVGASEAFF. The V and J genes are TRBV7-8 and TRBJ1-1, with a weak D call TRBD1 (5 bases). Germline V CDR1 and CDR2: SGHVS, FQNEAQ. The length of the CDR3 is 14 residues. Trimming pared 4 bases from V and 6 bases from J, leaving 15 bases between. Drawing the rest from reference TRBV7-8 and TRBJ1-1, the complete variable domain is GAGVSQSPRYKVAKRGQDVALRCDPISGHVSLFWYQQALGQGPEFLTYFQNEAQLDKSGLPSDRFFAERPEGSVSTLKIQRTQQEDSAVYLCASSWGVGASEAFFGQGTRLTVV.

The chain couples TRBV2 to TRBJ2-3; D unresolved. Germline V gene sequence: CDR1 SNHLY, CDR2 FYNNEI. This CDR3 has 13 amino acids. V lost 6 bases and J 0 bases, leaving 7 bases between the germline ends. CDR3 sequence reads: CASRTLSTDTQYF. CDR3 DNA: TGTGCCAGCAGGACTTTGAGCACAGATACGCAGTATTTT.

The chain recombines TRBV6-1 with TRBJ1-5; D is undetermined. Germline CDR1 reads MNHNS; CDR2 reads SASEGT. The ends were cut back, 1 base at V and 3 bases at J, with 13 bases in the middle. CDR3 length: 16 residues. CDR3: CASSEGLVAVNQPQHF. DNA for the CDR3: TGTGCCAGCAGTGAAGGCCTGGTCGCGGTCAATCAGCCCCAGCATTTT.

This clone was found a few times. The chain recombines TRBV11-2 with TRBJ2-1, with 9 bases fitting TRBD2. From germline, CDR1 is SGHAT and CDR2 FQNNGV. Unmatched junction bases numbered 4, after V lost 3 bases and J lost 4 bases. This CDR3 region has 15 residues. CDR3 protein: CASSFRLADYNEQFF. The DNA for the CDR3 is TGTGCCAGCAGCTTTCGACTAGCGGATTACAATGAGCAGTTCTTC.

The V and J genes are TRBV11-2 and TRBJ2-7; D not resolved. This CDR3 contains 14 residues. Trimming took 2 bases from V and 0 from J, leaving 8 bases between them. From germline, CDR1 is SGHAT and CDR2 FQNNGV. The CDR3 loop is CASSLMHSSYEQYF. The DNA for the CDR3 is TGTGCCAGCAGCTTAATGCACAGCTCCTACGAGCAGTACTTC.